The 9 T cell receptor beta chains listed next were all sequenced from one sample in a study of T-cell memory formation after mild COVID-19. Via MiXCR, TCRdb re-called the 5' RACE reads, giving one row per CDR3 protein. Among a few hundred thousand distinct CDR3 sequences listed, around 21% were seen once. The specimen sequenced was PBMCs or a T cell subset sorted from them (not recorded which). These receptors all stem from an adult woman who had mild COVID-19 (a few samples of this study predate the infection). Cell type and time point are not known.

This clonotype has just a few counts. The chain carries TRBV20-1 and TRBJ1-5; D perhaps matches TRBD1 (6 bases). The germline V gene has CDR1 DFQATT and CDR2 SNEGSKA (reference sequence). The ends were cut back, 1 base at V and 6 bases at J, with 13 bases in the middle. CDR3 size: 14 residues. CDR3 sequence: CSARGPGVRQPQHF. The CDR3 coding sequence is TGCAGTGCTAGAGGGCCAGGGGTGCGTCAGCCCCAGCATTTT.

The CDR3 reads CASSLYSKPNTEAFF. CDR3 DNA: TGTGCCAGCAGTTTATACAGTAAACCGAACACTGAAGCTTTCTTT. This rearrangement joins TRBV12-3 or TRBV12-4 to TRBJ1-1; D not certain. V was clipped by 2 bases and J by 1 base, with 11 bases between them. The CDR3 covers 15 residues.

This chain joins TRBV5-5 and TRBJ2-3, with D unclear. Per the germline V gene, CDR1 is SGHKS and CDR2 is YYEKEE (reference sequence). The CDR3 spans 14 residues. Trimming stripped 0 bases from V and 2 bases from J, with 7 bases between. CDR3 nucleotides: TGTGCCAGCAGCTTGGGTATGACCACAGATACGCAGTATTTT. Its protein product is CASSLGMTTDTQYF.

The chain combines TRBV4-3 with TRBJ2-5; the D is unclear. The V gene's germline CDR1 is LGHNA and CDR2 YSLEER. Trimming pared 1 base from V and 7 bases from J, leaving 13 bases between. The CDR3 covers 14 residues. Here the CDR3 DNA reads TGCGCCAGCAGCCAAGCCAATCAGCGAGGGACCCAGTACTTC. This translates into CASSQANQRGTQYF.

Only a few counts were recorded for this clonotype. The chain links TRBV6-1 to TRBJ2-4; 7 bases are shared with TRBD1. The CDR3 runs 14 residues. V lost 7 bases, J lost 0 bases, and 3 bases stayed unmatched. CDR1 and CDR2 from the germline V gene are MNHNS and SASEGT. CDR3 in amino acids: CASTQGVAKNIQYF. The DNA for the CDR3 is TGTGCCAGCACCCAGGGGGTAGCCAAAAACATTCAGTACTTC.

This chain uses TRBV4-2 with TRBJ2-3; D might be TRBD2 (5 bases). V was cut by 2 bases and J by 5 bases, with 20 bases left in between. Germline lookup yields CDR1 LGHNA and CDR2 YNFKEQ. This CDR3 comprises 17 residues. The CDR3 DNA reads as TGTGCCAGCAGCCAAATAGCGAACCCTCCCGATGGAGATACGCAGTATTTT. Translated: CASSQIANPPDGDTQYF.

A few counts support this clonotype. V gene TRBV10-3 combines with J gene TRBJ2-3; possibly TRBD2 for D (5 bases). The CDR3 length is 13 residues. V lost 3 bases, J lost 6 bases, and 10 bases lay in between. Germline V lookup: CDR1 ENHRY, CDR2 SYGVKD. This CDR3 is CAISDGSGDTQYF. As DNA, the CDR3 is TGTGCCATCAGTGATGGGAGTGGGGATACGCAGTATTTT.

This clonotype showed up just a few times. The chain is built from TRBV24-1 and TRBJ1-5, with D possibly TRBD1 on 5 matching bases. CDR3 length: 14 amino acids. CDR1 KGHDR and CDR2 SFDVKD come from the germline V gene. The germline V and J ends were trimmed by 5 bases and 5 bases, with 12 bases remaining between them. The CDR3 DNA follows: TGTGCCACCAGTGTGGGCAGGGACGATCAGCCCCAGCATTTT. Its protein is CATSVGRDDQPQHF.

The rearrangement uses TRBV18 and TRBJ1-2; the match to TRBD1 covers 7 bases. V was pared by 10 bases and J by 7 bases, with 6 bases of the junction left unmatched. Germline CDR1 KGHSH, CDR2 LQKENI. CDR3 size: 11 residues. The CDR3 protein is CATKGQLGYTF. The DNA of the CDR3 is TGTGCCACCAAGGGACAGCTTGGCTACACCTTC.